This T cell receptor beta chain derives from a study of T cells after yellow fever vaccination. In TCRdb, the 5' RACE reads were re-called with MiXCR into one record per CDR3 protein. The sample lists some 550,000 distinct CDR3 sequences, over 15% seen once, with around an eighth in the top ten. A single count supports this clonotype. Trimming stripped 2 bases from V and 6 bases from J, with 8 bases between. Germline V gene lookup returns CDR1 GTSNPN and CDR2 SVGIG (reference sequence). The CDR3 runs to 11 residues. This TCR came from a man aged 25 to 40 who received the YFV17D yellow fever vaccine. The chain couples TRBV30 to TRBJ2-7; D is ambiguous. The material was PBMCs, obtained 15 days after the yellow fever booster vaccination. CDR3 coding DNA: TGTGCCTGGAGTCCTCGTTCCGAGCAGTACTTC. This codes for CAWSPRSEQYF.